One and the same sample provided the 14 T cell receptor beta chains below, sequenced in a study of cytomegalovirus exposure and HLA in healthy donors. This PCR relied on a set of 60 Vbeta primers and 13 Jbeta primers. Only in-frame clones appear in the TCRdb table, and some are missing; sequencing was by immunoSEQ multiplex PCR. The sample has about 170,000 clones; roughly 83% are singletons. Sequencing input: PBMCs. Source of these receptors: a woman aged 45-65 years in good health and CMV-seronegative.

This chain uses TRBV18 with TRBJ2-5; D perhaps matches TRBD2 (6 bases). The J call may be in error: the DNA end matches TRBJ2-7 better. Germline assignment: CDR1 KGHSH and CDR2 LQKENI. The CDR3 is made up of 14 amino acids. The CDR3 loop reads CASRREAGAYEQYF. CDR3 DNA: TGTGCCAGCCGCAGGGAGGCAGGAGCCTACGAGCAGTACTTC.

CDR3 nucleotide sequence: TGCGCCAGCAGCTTGACCCTAACAGCGGAGTTCCACACTGAAGCTTTCTTT. Translating it yields CASSLTLTAEFHTEAFF. The chain joins TRBV5-1 to TRBJ1-1; D gene unclear. V lost 1 base, J lost 3 bases, and 19 bases lay in between. The germline CDR1 and CDR2 sequences are SGHRS and YFSETQ. This CDR3 is 17 amino acids long. Combining the CDR3 with reference TRBV5-1 and TRBJ1-1 gives the whole variable domain KAGVTQTPRYLIKTRGQQVTLSCSPISGHRSVSWYQQTPGQGLQFLFEYFSETQRNKGNFPGRFSGRQFSNSRSEMNVSTLELGDSALYLCASSLTLTAEFHTEAFFGQGTRLTVV.

The chain combines TRBV27 with TRBJ1-5; D gene uncertain. This CDR3 region has 13 residues. The germline V gene encodes CDR1 MNHEY and CDR2 SMNVEV (reference sequence). V was trimmed by 6 bases and J by 6 bases, leaving 12 bases between them. CDR3 nucleotide sequence: TGTGCCAGCAGCTCCTTATCGGGTCAGCCCCAGCATTTT. This encodes CASSSLSGQPQHF.

This chain links TRBV28 with TRBJ1-2; D possibly corresponds to TRBD1 (6 bases). Germline-derived CDR1 and CDR2 are MDHEN and SYDVKM. V lost 5 bases, J lost 6 bases, and 10 bases lay in between. The CDR3 has 12 residues. CDR3 region: CASSLTGNGYTF. CDR3 nucleotide sequence: TGTGCCAGCAGTCTCACAGGGAATGGCTACACCTTC.

V is TRBV28 and J is TRBJ1-2; perhaps TRBD1 as D (6 bases). The CDR3 loop spans 13 amino acids. The V end was cut by 7 bases, the J end by 4 bases, with 13 bases between. Germline values: CDR1 MDHEN, CDR2 SYDVKM. In DNA form, the CDR3 reads TGTGCCAGCACCGGCGACAGGATCTATGGCTACACCTTC. It encodes CASTGDRIYGYTF.

Regarding this clone: One end of the junction fails to match germline, which may point to a read error. Other DNA sequences in the same sample also yield this CDR3. V and J are TRBV14 and TRBJ2-7; TRBD1 matches 11 bases. Germline CDR1 and CDR2: SGHDN and FVKESK. This CDR3 has 15 residues. CDR3 amino acids: CASSRPGTGGYEQYF. The CDR3 bases are TGTGCCAGTAGCCGACCCGGGACAGGGGGCTACGAGCAGTACTTC. The full variable domain, its missing parts supplied by reference TRBV14 and TRBJ2-7, is EAGVTQFPSHSVIEKGQTVTLRCDPISGHDNLYWYRRVMGKEIKFLLHFVKESKQDESGMPNNRFLAERTGGTYSTLKVQPAELEDSGVYFCASSRPGTGGYEQYFGPGTRLTVT.

The chain uses TRBV4-1 and TRBJ1-5, with D tentatively TRBD1 (5 bases). There are 17 residues in the CDR3. In germline, CDR1 is MGHRA, CDR2 YSYEKL. The V gene lost 3 bases and the J gene lost 3 bases, with 18 bases spanning the gap. The CDR3 protein is CASSHDPQGTLNQPQHF. In DNA, the CDR3 is TGCGCCAGCAGCCACGACCCTCAGGGCACGCTCAATCAGCCCCAGCATTTT.

To note about this clone: The junction shows a germline mismatch at one end, possibly a read error. The rearrangement uses TRBV7-9 and TRBJ1-1; weak D call: TRBD1 (5 bases). Germline V gives CDR1 SEHNR, CDR2 FQNEAQ (reference sequence). The length of the CDR3 is 12 residues. The CDR3 reads CSSSLGTREAFF. The CDR3 DNA follows: TGTTCCAGCAGCTTAGGGACTCGTGAAGCTTTCTTT.

Note on this clone: At the DNA level, this CDR3 is encoded by other sequences in the same sample as well. V gene TRBV4-2 combines with J gene TRBJ2-3; TRBD2 aligns across 8 bases. The germline V gene encodes CDR1 LGHNA and CDR2 YNFKEQ. CDR3 length: 16 residues. V was pared by 0 bases and J by 4 bases, with 6 bases of the junction left unmatched. In nucleotides, the CDR3 is TGTGCCAGCAGCCAAGATCGCCTAGCGGGCGCAGATACGCAGTATTTT. Translating gives CASSQDRLAGADTQYF.

The rearrangement joins TRBV5-1 to TRBJ1-1; D is uncertain. The CDR3 spans 13 residues. V lost 4 bases to trimming and J lost 2 bases, with 9 bases between them. Germline loops: CDR1 SGHRS, CDR2 YFSETQ. CDR3 protein: CASSPLSNTEAFF. The CDR3 DNA sequence: TGCGCCAGCAGCCCCCTGAGTAACACTGAAGCTTTCTTT. Supplemented by reference TRBV5-1 and TRBJ1-1, the full variable domain reads KAGVTQTPRYLIKTRGQQVTLSCSPISGHRSVSWYQQTPGQGLQFLFEYFSETQRNKGNFPGRFSGRQFSNSRSEMNVSTLELGDSALYLCASSPLSNTEAFFGQGTRLTVV.

The chain is built from TRBV5-1 and TRBJ1-5; the match to TRBD1 covers 7 bases. This CDR3 region has 19 residues. Germline CDR1 is SGHRS and CDR2 is YFSETQ. V gave up 4 bases and J gave up 3 bases; unmatched junction bases: 19. CDR3 amino acids: CASSPGPLRQGESNQPQHF. The CDR3 bases are TGCGCCAGCAGCCCAGGACCCCTTAGACAGGGTGAATCCAATCAGCCCCAGCATTTT. The whole variable domain, remainder taken from reference TRBV5-1 and TRBJ1-5, is KAGVTQTPRYLIKTRGQQVTLSCSPISGHRSVSWYQQTPGQGLQFLFEYFSETQRNKGNFPGRFSGRQFSNSRSEMNVSTLELGDSALYLCASSPGPLRQGESNQPQHFGDGTRLSIL.

The chain links TRBV4-1 to TRBJ1-2, with 9 positions matching TRBD1. Trimming cost V 0 bases and J 5 bases; bases outside gene matches: 4. The CDR3 runs 15 residues. Germline V gene data show CDR1 as MGHRA and CDR2 as YSYEKL. CDR3 region: CASSQDEGQGYGYTF. As DNA, the CDR3 is TGCGCCAGCAGCCAAGATGAAGGACAGGGGTATGGCTACACCTTC.

This clone was found once. The rearrangement joins TRBV28 to TRBJ1-2, with 7 bases that match TRBD1. Germline CDR1 reads MDHEN; CDR2 reads SYDVKM. The CDR3 is 14 residues long. V lost 7 bases and J lost 4; bases outside the gene matches: 9. The CDR3 bases are TGTGCCAGCAAGACCCCCGGACAGGCCTATGGCTACACCTTC. This gives the protein CASKTPGQAYGYTF.

This chain connects TRBV2 to TRBJ2-2; 9 positions agree with TRBD2. Unmatched junction bases numbered 13, after V lost 5 bases and J lost 6 bases. Germline loops: CDR1 SNHLY, CDR2 FYNNEI. The CDR3 is 17 residues long. The CDR3 is CASSRAGSGRSAGELFF. In nucleotides, the CDR3 is TGTGCCAGCAGTCGAGCTGGAAGCGGGAGGAGCGCCGGGGAGCTGTTTTTT. The full variable domain, in which reference TRBV2 and TRBJ2-2 provide the parts outside the CDR3, is EPEVTQTPSHQVTQMGQEVILRCVPISNHLYFYWYRQILGQKVEFLVSFYNNEISEKSEIFDDQFSVERPDGSNFTLKIRSTKLEDSAMYFCASSRAGSGRSAGELFFGEGSRLTVL.